The sample holds one count of the clone carrying this T cell receptor beta chain. TCRdb's table, derived via immunoSEQ multiplex PCR, lists solely in-frame clones and lacks some. The sample has about 140,000 clones, about 80% seen once; the top ten hold roughly 8%. This record belongs to a study of blood T cell repertoires in COVID-19. Study context: PBMCs, B-cell-depleted T cells, or T cells provided the cDNA or gDNA that made up the material.

This CDR3 has 15 amino acids. The V segment lost 4 bases and the J segment 5 bases; nucleotides outside the gene matches: 11. Germline CDR1 and CDR2: SGHRS and YFSETQ. V and J are TRBV5-1 and TRBJ2-5; 7 bases align to TRBD1. This receptor was taken from a human donor in a cohort sampled during active COVID-19. Sequenced material: peripheral blood. The CDR3 reads CASSITRTGRETQYF. DNA of the CDR3: TGCGCCAGCAGCATAACCCGGACAGGCCGGGAGACCCAGTACTTC.